This T cell receptor (beta chain) was captured by sequencing in a study of cytomegalovirus exposure and HLA in healthy donors. Trimming took 8 bases from V and 0 from J; bases not matched to a gene: 3. Germline V gene sequence: CDR1 WSHSY, CDR2 SAAADI. The CDR3 loop spans 14 amino acids. With respect to this clone: Its antigen remains unidentified.

Profiling relied on immunoSEQ multiplex PCR, and the TCRdb table lists in-frame clones only, not all of them. The data hold roughly 200,000 clones, with about three quarters observed a single time. Donors came from a validation cohort of over a hundred subjects, distinct from the first 666-subject cohort. Study-level results: Investigators reported approximately 150 TCR beta chains as tied to cytomegalovirus. With high specificity and sensitivity, the classifier reportedly diagnosed cytomegalovirus status.

Sample: PBMCs. The rearrangement joins TRBV10-2 to TRBJ2-4; 8 bases match TRBD2. The TCR sequence derives from a woman in her twenties or thirties in good health and CMV-seronegative. The CDR3 reads CASSGGVAKNIQYF. The CDR3, as DNA: TGCGCCAGCTCGGGGGGGGTAGCCAAAAACATTCAGTACTTC.